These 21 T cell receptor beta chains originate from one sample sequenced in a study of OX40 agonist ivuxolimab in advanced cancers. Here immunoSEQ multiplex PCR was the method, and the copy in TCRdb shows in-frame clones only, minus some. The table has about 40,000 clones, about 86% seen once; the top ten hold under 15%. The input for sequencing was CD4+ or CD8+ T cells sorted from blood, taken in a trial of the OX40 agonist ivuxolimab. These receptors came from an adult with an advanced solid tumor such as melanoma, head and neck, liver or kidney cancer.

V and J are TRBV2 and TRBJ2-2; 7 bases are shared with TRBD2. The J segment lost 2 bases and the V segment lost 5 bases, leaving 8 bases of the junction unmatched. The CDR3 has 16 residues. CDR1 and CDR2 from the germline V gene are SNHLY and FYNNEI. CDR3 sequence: CASSTRGVTNTGELFF. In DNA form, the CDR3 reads TGTGCCAGCAGTACTCGGGGGGTAACAAACACCGGGGAGCTGTTTTTT.

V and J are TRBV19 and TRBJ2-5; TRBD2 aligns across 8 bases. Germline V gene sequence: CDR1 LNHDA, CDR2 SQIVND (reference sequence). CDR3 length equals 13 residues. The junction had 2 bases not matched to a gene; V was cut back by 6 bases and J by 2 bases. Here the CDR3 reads CASSSGGQETQYF. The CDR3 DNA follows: TGTGCCAGTAGCAGCGGGGGTCAAGAGACCCAGTACTTC. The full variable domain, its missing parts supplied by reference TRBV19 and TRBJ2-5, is DGGITQSPKYLFRKEGQNVTLSCEQNLNHDAMYWYRQDPGQGLRLIYYSQIVNDFQKGDIAEGYSVSREKKESFPLTVTSAQKNPTAFYLCASSSGGQETQYFGPGTRLLVL.

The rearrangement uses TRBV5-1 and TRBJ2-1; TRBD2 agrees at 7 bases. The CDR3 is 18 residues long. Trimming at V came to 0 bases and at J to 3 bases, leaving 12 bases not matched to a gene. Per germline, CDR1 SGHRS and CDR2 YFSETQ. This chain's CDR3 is CASSLGPTSAILYNEQFF. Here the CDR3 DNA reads TGCGCCAGCAGCTTGGGCCCTACTAGCGCCATCCTCTACAATGAGCAGTTCTTC. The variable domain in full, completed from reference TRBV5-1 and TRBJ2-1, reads KAGVTQTPRYLIKTRGQQVTLSCSPISGHRSVSWYQQTPGQGLQFLFEYFSETQRNKGNFPGRFSGRQFSNSRSEMNVSTLELGDSALYLCASSLGPTSAILYNEQFFGPGTRLTVL.

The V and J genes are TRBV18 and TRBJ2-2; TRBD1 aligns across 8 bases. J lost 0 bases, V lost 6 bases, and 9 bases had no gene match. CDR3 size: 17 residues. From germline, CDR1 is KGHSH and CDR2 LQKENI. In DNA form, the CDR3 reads TGTGCCAGCTCGCCGATTACAGGGGGTCCGAACACCGGGGAGCTGTTTTTT. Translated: CASSPITGGPNTGELFF.

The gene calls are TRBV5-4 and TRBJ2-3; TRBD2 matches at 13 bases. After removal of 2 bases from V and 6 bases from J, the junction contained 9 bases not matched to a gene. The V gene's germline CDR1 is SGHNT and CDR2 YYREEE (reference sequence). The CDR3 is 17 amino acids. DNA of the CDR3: TGTGCCAGCAGCTTAGGACTAGCGGGGGCCCCTGCGGATACGCAGTATTTT. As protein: CASSLGLAGAPADTQYF. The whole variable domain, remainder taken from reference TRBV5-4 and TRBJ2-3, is ETGVTQSPTHLIKTRGQQVTLRCSSQSGHNTVSWYQQALGQGPQFIFQYYREEENGRGNFPPRFSGLQFPNYSSELNVNALELDDSALYLCASSLGLAGAPADTQYFGPGTRLTVL.

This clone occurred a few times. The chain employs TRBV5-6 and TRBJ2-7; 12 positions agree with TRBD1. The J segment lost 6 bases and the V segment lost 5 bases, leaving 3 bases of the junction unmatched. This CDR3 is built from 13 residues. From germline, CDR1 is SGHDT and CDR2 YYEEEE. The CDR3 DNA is TGTGCCAGCAGTTGGGACAGGGGGCTCGAGCAGTACTTC. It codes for CASSWDRGLEQYF.

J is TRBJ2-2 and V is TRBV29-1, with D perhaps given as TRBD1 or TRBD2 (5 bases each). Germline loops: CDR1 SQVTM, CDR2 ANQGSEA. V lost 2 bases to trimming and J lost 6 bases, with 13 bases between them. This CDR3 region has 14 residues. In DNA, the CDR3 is TGCAGCGTTGAATGCAGGGACGGGTCCGGGGAGCTGTTTTTT. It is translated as CSVECRDGSGELFF.

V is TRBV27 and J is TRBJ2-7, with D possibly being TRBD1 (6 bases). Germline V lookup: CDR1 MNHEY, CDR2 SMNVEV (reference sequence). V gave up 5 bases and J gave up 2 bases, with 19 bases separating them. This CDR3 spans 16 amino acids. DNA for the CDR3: TGTGCCAGCAGTGATCGGGACACGGGGCGGACCTACGAGCAGTACTTC. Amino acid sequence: CASSDRDTGRTYEQYF.

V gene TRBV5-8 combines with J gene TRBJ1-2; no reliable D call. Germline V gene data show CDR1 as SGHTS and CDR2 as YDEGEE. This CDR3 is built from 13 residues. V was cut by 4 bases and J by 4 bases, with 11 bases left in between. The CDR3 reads CASSLQTFYGYTF. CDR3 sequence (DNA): TGTGCCAGCAGCCTACAGACGTTCTATGGCTACACCTTC.

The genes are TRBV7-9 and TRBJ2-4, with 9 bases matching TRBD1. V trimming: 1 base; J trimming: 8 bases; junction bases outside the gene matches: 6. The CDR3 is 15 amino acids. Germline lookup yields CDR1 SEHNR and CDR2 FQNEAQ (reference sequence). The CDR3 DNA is TGTGCCAGCAGCTTAGTTAGGCGGACAGGGGACATTCAGTACTTC. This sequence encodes CASSLVRRTGDIQYF.

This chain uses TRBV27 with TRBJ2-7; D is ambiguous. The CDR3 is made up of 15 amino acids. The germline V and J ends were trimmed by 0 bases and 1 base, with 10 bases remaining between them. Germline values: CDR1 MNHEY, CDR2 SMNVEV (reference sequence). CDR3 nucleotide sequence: TGTGCCAGCAGTTTATCAACTGGGCCTTCCTACGAGCAGTACTTC. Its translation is CASSLSTGPSYEQYF.

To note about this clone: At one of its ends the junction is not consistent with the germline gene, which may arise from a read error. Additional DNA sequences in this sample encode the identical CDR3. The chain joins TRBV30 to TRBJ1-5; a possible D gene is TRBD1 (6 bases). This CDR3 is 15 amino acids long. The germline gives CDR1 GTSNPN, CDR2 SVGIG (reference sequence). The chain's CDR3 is CAWSLSFGGGQPQHF. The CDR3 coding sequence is TGTGCCTGGAGCCTCAGTTTCGGGGGCGGGCAGCCTCAGCATTTT.

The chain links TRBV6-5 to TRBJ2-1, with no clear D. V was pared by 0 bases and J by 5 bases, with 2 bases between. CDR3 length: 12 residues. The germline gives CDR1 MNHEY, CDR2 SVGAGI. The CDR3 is CASSYSNNEQFF. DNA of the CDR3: TGTGCCAGCAGTTACTCGAACAATGAGCAGTTCTTC.

In DNA, the CDR3 is TGCGCCAGCAGTGAGAACAACTACGAGCAGTACGTC. Protein: CASSENNYEQYV. The chain links TRBV10-2 to TRBJ2-7; D uncertain. The V gene's germline CDR1 is WSHSY and CDR2 SAAADI. Trimming cost V 2 bases and J 3 bases, with 5 bases left between them. The CDR3 sequence is 12 residues long.

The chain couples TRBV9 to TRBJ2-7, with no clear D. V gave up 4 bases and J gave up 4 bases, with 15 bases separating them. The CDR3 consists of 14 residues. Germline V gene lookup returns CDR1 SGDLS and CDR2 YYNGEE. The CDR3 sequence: CASSFARHSYEQYF. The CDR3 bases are TGTGCCAGCAGCTTCGCAAGACACTCTTACGAGCAGTACTTC.

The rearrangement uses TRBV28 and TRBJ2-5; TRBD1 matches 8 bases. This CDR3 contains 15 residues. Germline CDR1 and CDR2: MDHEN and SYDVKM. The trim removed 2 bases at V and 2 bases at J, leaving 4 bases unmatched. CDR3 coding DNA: TGTGCCAGCAGTTTAAGCACAGGGGGACAAGAGACCCAGTACTTC. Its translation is CASSLSTGGQETQYF.

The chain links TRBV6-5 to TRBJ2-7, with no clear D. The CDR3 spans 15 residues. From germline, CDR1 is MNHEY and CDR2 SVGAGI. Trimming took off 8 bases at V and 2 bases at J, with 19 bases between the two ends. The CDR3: CASGPLDSLAYEQYF. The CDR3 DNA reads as TGTGCCAGCGGGCCTTTGGATAGTCTTGCCTACGAGCAGTACTTC.

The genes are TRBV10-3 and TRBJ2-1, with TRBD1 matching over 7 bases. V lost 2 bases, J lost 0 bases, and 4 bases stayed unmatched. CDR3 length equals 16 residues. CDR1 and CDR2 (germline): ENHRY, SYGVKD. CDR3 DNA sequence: TGTGCCATCAGTGAGGCAGGGGGTAGCTCCTACAATGAGCAGTTCTTC. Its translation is CAISEAGGSSYNEQFF.

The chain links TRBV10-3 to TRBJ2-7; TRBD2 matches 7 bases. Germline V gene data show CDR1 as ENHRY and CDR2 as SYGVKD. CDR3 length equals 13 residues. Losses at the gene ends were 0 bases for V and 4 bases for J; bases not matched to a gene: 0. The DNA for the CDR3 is TGTGCCATCAGTGAGTCGGGGGGGTACGAGCAGTACGTC. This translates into CAISESGGYEQYV.

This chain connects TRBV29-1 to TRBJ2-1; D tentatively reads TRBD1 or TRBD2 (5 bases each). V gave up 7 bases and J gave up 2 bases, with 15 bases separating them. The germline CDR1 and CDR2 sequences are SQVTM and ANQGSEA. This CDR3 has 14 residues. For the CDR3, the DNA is TGCAGCGCTGGGGACGCAAGCCCCTACAATGAGCAGTTCTTC. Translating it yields CSAGDASPYNEQFF.

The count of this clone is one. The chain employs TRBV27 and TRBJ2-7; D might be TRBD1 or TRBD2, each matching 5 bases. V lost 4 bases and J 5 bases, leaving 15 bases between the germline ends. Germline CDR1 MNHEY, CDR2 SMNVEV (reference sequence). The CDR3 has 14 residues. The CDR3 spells CASSSVGRLNEQYF. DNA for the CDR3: TGTGCCAGCAGTTCGGTGGGACGCCTCAACGAGCAGTACTTC.